The T cell receptor (beta chain) described here comes from a study of cytomegalovirus exposure and HLA in healthy donors. Study conclusions and caveats: Most of the CMV-associated TCR beta chains (in a later analysis) appeared to be HLA-restricted. The study reported that TCR beta sequences accurately predicted HLA-A and HLA-B alleles in most subjects.

To note about this clone: Its target is unknown.

Primers included in the PCR were 60 Vbeta and 13 Jbeta primers. The data were produced by immunoSEQ multiplex PCR, yet TCRdb's version contains in-frame clones alone and is incomplete. The profile shows 110,000 to 150,000 clones, 76% of them singletons. V lost 0 bases to trimming and J lost 4 bases; unmatched junction nucleotides: 9. Germline lookup yields CDR1 MGHRA and CDR2 YSYEKL. The CDR3 is 16 amino acids. The sample was PBMCs. This clonotype was obtained from a woman aged 40 to 50 in good health and CMV-seronegative. The chain joins TRBV4-1 to TRBJ2-7, with 7 bases fitting TRBD2. The CDR3 nucleotides read TGCGCCAGCAGCCAAGATCCGGCTAGCGGTTGGTACGAGCAGTACTTC. This sequence encodes CASSQDPASGWYEQYF.